This T cell receptor (beta chain) was documented in a study of technical replicates of blood from a handful of donors. The method was immunoSEQ multiplex PCR; TCRdb's version includes in-frame clones alone and lacks a portion of them. The data show 65,000 to 95,000 clones, 95% to 97% seen once. The V gene lost 5 bases and the J gene lost 8 bases, with 14 bases spanning the gap. Germline lookup yields CDR1 MNHNS and CDR2 SASEGT. The CDR3 consists of 13 residues. Sequences were obtained from T cells isolated from PBMCs. This receptor was taken from a human donor in good health. The chain uses TRBV6-1 and TRBJ2-3, with TRBD2 as a possible D gene (6 bases). The CDR3: CASSPELAPTQYF. DNA of the CDR3: TGTGCCAGCAGTCCCGAACTAGCTCCTACGCAGTATTTT.